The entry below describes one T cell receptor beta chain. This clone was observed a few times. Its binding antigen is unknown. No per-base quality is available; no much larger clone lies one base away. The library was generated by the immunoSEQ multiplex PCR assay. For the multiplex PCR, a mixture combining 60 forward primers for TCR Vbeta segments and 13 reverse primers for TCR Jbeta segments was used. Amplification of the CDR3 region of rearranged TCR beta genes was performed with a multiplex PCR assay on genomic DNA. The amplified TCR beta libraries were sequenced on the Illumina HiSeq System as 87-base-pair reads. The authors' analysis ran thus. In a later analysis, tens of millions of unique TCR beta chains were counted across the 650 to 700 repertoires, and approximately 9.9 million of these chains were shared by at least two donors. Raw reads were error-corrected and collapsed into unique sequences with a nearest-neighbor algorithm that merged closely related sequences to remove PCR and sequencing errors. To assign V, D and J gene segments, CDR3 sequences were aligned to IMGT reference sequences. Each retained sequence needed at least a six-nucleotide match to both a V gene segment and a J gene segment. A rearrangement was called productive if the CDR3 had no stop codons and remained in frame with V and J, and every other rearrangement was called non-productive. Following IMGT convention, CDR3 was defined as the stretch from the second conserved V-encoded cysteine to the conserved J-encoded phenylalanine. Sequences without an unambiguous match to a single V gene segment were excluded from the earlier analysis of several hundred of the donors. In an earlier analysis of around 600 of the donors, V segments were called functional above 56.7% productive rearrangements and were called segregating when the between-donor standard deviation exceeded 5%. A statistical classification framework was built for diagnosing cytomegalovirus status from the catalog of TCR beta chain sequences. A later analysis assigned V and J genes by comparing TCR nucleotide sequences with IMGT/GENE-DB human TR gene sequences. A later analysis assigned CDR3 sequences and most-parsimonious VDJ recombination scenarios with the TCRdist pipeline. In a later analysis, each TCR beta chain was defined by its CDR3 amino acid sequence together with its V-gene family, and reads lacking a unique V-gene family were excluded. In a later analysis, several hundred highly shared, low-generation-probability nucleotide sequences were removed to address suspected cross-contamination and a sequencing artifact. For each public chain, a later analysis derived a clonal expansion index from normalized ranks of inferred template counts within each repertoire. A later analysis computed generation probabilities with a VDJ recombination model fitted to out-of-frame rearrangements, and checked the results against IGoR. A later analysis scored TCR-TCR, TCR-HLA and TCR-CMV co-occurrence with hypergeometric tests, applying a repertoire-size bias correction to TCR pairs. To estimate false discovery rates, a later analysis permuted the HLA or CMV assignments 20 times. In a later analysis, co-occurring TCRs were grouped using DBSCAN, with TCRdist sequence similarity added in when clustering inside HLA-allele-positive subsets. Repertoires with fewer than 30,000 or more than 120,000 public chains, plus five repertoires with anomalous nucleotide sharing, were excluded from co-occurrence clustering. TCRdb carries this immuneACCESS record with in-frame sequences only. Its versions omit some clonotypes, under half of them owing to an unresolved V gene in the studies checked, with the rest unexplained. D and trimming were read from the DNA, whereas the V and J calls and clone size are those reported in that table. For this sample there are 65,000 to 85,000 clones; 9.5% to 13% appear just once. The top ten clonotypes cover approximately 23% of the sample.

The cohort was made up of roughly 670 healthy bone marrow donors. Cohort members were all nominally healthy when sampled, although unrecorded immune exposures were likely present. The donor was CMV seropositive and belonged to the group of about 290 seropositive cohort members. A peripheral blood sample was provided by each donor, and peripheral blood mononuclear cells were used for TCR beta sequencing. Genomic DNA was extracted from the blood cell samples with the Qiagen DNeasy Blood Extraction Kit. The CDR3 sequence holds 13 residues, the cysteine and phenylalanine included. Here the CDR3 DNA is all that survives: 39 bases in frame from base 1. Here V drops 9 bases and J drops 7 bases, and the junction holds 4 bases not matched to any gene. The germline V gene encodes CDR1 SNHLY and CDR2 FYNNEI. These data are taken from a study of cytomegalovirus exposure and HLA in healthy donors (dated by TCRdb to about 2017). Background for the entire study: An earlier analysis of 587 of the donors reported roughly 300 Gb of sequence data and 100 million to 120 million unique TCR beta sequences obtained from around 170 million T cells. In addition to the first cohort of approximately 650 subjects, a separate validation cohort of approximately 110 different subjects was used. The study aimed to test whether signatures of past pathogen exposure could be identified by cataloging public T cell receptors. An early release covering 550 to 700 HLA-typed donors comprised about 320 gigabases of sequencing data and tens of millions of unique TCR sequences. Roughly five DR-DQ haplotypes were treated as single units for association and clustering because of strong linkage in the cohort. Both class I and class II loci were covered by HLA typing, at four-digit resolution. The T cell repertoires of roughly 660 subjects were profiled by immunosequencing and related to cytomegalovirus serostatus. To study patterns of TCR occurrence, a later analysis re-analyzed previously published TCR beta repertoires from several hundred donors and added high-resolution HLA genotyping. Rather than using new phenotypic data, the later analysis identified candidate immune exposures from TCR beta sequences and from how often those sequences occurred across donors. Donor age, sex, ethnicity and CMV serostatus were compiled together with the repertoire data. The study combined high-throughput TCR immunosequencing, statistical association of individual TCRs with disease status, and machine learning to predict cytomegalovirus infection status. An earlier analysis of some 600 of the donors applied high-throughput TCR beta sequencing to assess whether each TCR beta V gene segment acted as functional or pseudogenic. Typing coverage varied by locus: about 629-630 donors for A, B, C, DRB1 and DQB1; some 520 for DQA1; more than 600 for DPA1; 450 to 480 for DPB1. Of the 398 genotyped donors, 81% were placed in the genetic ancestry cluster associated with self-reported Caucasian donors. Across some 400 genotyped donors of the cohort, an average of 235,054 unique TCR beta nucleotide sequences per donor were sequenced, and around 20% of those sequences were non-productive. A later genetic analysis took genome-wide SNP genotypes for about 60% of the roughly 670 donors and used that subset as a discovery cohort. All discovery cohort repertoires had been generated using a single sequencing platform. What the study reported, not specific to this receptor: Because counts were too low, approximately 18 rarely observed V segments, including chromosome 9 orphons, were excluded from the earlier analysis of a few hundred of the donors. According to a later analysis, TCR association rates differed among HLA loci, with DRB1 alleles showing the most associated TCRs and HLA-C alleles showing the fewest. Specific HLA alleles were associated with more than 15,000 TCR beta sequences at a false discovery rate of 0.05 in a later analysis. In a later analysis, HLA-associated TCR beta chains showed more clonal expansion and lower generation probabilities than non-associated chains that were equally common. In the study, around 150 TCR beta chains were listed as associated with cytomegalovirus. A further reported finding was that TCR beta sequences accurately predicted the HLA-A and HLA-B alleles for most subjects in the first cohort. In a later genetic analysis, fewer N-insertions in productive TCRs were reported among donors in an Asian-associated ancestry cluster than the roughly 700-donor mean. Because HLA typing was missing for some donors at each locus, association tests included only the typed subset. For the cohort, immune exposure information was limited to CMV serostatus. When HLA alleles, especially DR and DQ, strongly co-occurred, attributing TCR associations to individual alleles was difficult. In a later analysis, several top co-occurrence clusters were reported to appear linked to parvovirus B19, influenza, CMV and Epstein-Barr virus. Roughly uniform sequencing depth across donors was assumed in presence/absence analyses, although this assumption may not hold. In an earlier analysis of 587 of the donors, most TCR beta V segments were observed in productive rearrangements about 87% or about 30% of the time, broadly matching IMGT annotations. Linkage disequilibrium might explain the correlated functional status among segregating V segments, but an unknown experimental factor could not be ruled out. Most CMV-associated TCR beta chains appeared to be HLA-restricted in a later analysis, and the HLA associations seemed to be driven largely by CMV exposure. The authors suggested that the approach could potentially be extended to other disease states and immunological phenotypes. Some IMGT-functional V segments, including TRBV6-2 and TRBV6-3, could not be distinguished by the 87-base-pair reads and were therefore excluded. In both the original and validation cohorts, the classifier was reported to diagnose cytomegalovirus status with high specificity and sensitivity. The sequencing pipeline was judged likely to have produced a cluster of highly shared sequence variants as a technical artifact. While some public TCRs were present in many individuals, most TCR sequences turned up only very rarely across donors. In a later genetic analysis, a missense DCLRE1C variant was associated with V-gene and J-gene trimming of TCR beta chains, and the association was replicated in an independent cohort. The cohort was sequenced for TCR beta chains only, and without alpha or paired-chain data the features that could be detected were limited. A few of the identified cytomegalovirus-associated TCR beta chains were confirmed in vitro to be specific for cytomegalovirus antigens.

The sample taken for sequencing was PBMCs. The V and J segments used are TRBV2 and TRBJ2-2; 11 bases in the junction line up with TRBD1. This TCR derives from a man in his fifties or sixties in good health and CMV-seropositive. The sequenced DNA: TGTGCCAGGGGACAGGGGGGCGACGGGGAGCTGTTTTTT. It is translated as CARGQGGDGELFF.